The 11 T cell receptor beta chains below were found in one sample sequenced in a study of early T cells in non-severe SARS-CoV-2 infection. TCRdb used MiXCR to reprocess the 5' RACE reads, holding one entry per CDR3 protein. The sample lists 22,000 or so distinct CDR3 sequences, roughly 4% occurring once. The sample consisted of whole blood. Receptors originate from an adult who was a healthcare worker with PCR-confirmed SARS-CoV-2 infection or an uninfected control (not recorded which).

This clonotype is medium-sized. The genes are TRBV7-8 and TRBJ1-3; weak D call: TRBD1 (5 bases). V was shortened by 7 bases and J by 1 base, with 11 bases between the two germline ends. The CDR3 consists of 14 residues. In germline, CDR1 is SGHVS, CDR2 FQNEAQ. Here the CDR3 reads CASIKGSSGNTIYF. Written as DNA, the CDR3 is TGTGCCAGCATCAAGGGGTCTTCTGGAAACACCATATATTTT.

This clonotype was seen at least ten times. V usage is TRBV3-1 and J usage is TRBJ2-7; D uncertain. The CDR3 totals 13 residues. V was cut by 1 base and J by 0 bases, with 4 bases left in between. Germline V CDR1 and CDR2: LGHDT, YNNKEL (reference sequence). CDR3 bases: TGTGCCAGCAGCCAAGCCCACTCCTACGAGCAGTACTTC. Translated: CASSQAHSYEQYF.

This clonotype was seen a handful of times. This sequence joins TRBV29-1 and TRBJ1-5, with a weak D call TRBD1 (6 bases). The V end lost 6 bases, the J end lost 3 bases, and 12 bases lay between the germline ends. In germline, CDR1 is SQVTM, CDR2 ANQGSEA. The CDR3 contains 13 residues. Here the CDR3 reads CSVADRFNQPQHF. CDR3 in DNA: TGCAGCGTAGCCGACAGGTTCAATCAGCCCCAGCATTTT.

Ten or more counts support this clonotype. The chain carries TRBV6-5 and TRBJ2-6; D is unclear. The CDR3 runs to 16 residues. Deletions cut 3 bases from V and 0 bases from J, with 9 bases between. Per the germline V gene, CDR1 is MNHEY and CDR2 is SVGAGI. The CDR3 loop reads CASSYSRLSGANVLTF. CDR3 coding DNA: TGTGCCAGCAGTTATTCCAGACTCTCTGGGGCCAACGTCCTGACTTTC.

To note about this clonotype: This clone may be a read error of a much larger clone one base away. The chain links TRBV12-3 or TRBV12-4 to TRBJ1-1, with D perhaps TRBD1 (6 bases). The V and J ends lost 5 bases and 5 bases respectively, with 15 bases between them. This CDR3 has 14 amino acids. The CDR3 sequence: CASSLSQGRTEAFF. The DNA of the CDR3 is TGTGCCAGCAGTCTAAGTCAGGGGCGGACTGAAGCTTTCTTT.

This clonotype came up many times. V is TRBV20-1 and J is TRBJ2-7; the D is unclear. Deletions cut 3 bases from V and 1 base from J, with 16 bases between. The CDR3 runs to 15 residues. CDR1 and CDR2 (germline): DFQATT, SNEGSKA (reference sequence). The CDR3 sequence: CSASKAVSPSYEQYF. The CDR3 region has the DNA TGCAGTGCTAGCAAGGCAGTTTCACCTTCCTACGAGCAGTACTTC.

This clonotype came up many times. The rearrangement links TRBV12-3 or TRBV12-4 to TRBJ2-5, with D possibly called TRBD1 or TRBD2 (5 bases each). The CDR3 length is 13 residues. V was pared by 5 bases and J by 5 bases, with 12 bases between. CDR3 sequence (DNA): TGTGCCAGCAGTAGGACAACGGGGGAGACCCAGTACTTC. This codes for CASSRTTGETQYF.

In its sample, this clonotype was seen many times. The V and J genes are TRBV5-6 and TRBJ2-4; no clear D gene. Germline CDR1 SGHDT, CDR2 YYEEEE. With 4 bases removed from V and 5 bases from J, the gap between germline ends came to 13 bases. The CDR3 extends over 14 amino acids. CDR3 region: CASSRWTRENIQYF. Written as DNA, the CDR3 is TGTGCCAGCAGCCGTTGGACCCGGGAAAACATTCAGTACTTC.

In this sample, this clonotype turned up a few times. A read error may produce the germline difference seen at one junction end. This rearrangement joins TRBV7-2 to TRBJ2-7; TRBD2 agrees at 8 bases. CDR1 and CDR2 (germline): SGHTA, FQGNSA. The CDR3 is 17 residues long. CDR3 region: CASSLRRPSGPSHEQYF. The CDR3 nucleotides are TGTGCCAGCAGCTTAAGACGACCTAGCGGGCCCTCCCACGAGCAGTACTTC. The full variable domain, its missing parts supplied by reference TRBV7-2 and TRBJ2-7, is GAGVSQSPSNKVTEKGKDVELRCDPISGHTALYWYRQSLGQGLEFLIYFQGNSAPDKSGLPSDRFSAERTGGSVSTLTIQRTQQEDSAVYLCASSLRRPSGPSHEQYFGPGTRLTVT.

This clonotype was detected many times. The chain combines TRBV5-1 with TRBJ2-3; TRBD2 agrees at 15 bases. The V segment lost 3 bases and the J segment 1 base; nucleotides outside the gene matches: 3. This CDR3 region has 17 residues. Germline assignment: CDR1 SGHRS and CDR2 YFSETQ. CDR3 region: CASSWGLAGGRTDTQYF. The CDR3 DNA sequence: TGCGCCAGCAGCTGGGGACTAGCGGGAGGCCGCACAGATACGCAGTATTTT. Looking up the rest from reference TRBV5-1 and TRBJ2-3 gives the full variable domain: KAGVTQTPRYLIKTRGQQVTLSCSPISGHRSVSWYQQTPGQGLQFLFEYFSETQRNKGNFPGRFSGRQFSNSRSEMNVSTLELGDSALYLCASSWGLAGGRTDTQYFGPGTRLTVL.

This clonotype was counted ten times or more. The chain carries TRBV4-2 and TRBJ2-3; D unclear. The CDR3 runs 16 residues. Trimming cost V 1 base and J 2 bases, with 13 bases left between them. In germline, CDR1 is LGHNA, CDR2 YNFKEQ. The CDR3 nucleotides read TGTGCCAGCAGCCAAGGATCACAGCAACTCACAGATACGCAGTATTTT. Translated, it gives CASSQGSQQLTDTQYF.